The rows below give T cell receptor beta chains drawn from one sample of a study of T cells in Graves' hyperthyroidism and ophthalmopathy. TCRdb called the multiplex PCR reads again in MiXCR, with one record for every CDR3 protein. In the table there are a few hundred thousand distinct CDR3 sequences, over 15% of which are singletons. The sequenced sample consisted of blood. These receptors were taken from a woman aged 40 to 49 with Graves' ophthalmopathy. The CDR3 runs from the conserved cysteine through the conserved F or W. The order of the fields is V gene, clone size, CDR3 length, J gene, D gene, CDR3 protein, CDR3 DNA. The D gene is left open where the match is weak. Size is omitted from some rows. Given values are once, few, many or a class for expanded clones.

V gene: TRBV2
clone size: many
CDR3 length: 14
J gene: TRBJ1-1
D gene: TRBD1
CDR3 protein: CATLEGQGTYEAFF
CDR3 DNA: TGTGCCACTTTGGAGGGACAGGGGACCTATGAAGCTTTCTTT

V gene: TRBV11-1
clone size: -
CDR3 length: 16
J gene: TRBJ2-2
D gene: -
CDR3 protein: CASRPSTGTHTGELFF
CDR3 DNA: TGTGCCAGCAGACCATCCACGGGAACCCACACCGGGGAGCTGTTTTTT

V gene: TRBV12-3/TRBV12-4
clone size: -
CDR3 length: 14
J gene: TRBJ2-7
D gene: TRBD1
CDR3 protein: CASRPQQGRGEQYF
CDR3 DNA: TGTGCCAGCAGGCCACAACAGGGGCGAGGCGAGCAGTACTTC

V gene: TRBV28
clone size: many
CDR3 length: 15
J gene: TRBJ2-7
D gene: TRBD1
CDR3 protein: CASRPPGQGPAEQYF
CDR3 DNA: TGTGCCAGCAGACCACCGGGACAGGGCCCGGCCGAGCAGTACTTC

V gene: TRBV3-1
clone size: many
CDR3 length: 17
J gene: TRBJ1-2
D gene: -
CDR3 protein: CASSQDYPGQINYGYTF
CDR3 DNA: TGTGCCAGCAGCCAAGATTACCCGGGGCAGATAAACTATGGCTACACCTTC

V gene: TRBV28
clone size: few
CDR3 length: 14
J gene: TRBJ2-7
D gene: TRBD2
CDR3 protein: CASSLAGTRNEQYF
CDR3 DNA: TGTGCCAGCAGTTTAGCCGGGACTAGAAACGAGCAGTACTTC

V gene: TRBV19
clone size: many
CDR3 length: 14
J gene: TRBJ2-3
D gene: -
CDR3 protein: CASGVQGGTDTQYF
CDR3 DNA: TGTGCCAGCGGGGTACAGGGAGGAACAGATACGCAGTATTTT

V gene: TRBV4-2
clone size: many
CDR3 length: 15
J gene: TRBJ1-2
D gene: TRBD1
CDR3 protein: CASSQVPQGGYGYTF
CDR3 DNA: TGTGCCAGCAGCCAAGTCCCCCAGGGGGGCTATGGCTACACCTTC

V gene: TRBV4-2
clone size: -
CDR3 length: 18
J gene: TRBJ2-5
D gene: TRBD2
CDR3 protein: CASSQGEVAGGKGETQYF
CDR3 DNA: TGTGCCAGCAGCCAAGGAGAGGTAGCGGGAGGAAAGGGAGAGACCCAGTACTTC

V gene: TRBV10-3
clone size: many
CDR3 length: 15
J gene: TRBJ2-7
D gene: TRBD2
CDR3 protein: CAIMNPVGGSYEQYF
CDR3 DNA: TGTGCCATCATGAACCCCGTGGGGGGGAGCTACGAGCAGTACTTC

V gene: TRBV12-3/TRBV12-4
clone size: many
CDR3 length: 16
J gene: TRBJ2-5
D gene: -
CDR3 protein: CASSSWLRETGETQYF
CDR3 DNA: TGTGCCAGCAGTTCTTGGCTGCGAGAAACAGGAGAGACCCAGTACTTC

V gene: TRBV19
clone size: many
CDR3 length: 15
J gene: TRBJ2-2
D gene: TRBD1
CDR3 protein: CASSLGTGGTGELFF
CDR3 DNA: TGTGCCAGCAGTTTAGGGACAGGGGGCACCGGGGAGCTGTTTTTT

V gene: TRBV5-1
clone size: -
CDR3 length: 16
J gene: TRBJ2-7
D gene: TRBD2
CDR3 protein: CASSLPLAGGPREQYF
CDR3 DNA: TGCGCCAGCAGCTTGCCCTTAGCGGGAGGTCCCAGGGAGCAGTACTTC

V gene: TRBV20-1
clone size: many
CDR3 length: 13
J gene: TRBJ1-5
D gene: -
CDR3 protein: CSAHGLLNQPQHF
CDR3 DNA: TGCAGTGCTCACGGGCTGCTTAATCAGCCCCAGCATTTT

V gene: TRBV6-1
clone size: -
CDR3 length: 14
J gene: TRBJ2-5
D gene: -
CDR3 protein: CASRAQGARETQYF
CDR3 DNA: TGTGCCAGCAGAGCCCAGGGGGCGCGGGAGACTCAGTACTTC

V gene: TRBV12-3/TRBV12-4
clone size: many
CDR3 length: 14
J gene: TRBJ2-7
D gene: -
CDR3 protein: CASNEGGPYYEQYF
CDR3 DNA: TGTGCCAGCAACGAGGGGGGTCCGTACTACGAGCAGTACTTC